This TCR beta chain stems from a study of shared T cell receptors in the human thymus. The CDR3 is 16 residues long. V dropped 1 base and J dropped 4 bases, with 17 bases sitting between them. From germline, CDR1 is WSHSY and CDR2 SAAADI. Using immunoSEQ multiplex PCR, the repertoire was profiled, and TCRdb retains in-frame clones only, with some absent. The table has 630,000 or so clones, 87% seen once; the top ten hold more than 0.009%. Separately, the same data were catalogued under a study of human thymus T cells. Turning to that study: Related research has reported that thymic repertoires overlap highly among unrelated individuals.

The sequenced sample consisted of thymocytes. The sequence derives from a boy younger than two with a congenital heart defect. The chain links TRBV10-2 to TRBJ2-7, with a possible D match to TRBD2 (6 bases). CDR3 protein: CASSECPRRAGYEQYF. The CDR3, as DNA: TGCGCCAGCAGTGAGTGTCCCCGAAGGGCGGGGTACGAGCAGTACTTC.